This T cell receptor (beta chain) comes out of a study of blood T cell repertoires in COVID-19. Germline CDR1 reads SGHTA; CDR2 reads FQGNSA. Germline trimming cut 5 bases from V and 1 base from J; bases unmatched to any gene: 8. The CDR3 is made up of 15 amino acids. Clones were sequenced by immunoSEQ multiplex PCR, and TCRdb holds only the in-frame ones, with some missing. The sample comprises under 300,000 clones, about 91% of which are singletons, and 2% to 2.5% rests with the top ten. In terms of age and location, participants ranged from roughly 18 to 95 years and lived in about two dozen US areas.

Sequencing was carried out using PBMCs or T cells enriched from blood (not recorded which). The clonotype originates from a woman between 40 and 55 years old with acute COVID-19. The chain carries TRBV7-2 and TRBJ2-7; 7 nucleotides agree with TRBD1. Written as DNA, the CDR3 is TGTGCCAGCAGCCAGACAGGGACCCTTTCCTACGAGCAGTACGTC. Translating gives CASSQTGTLSYEQYV.